This T cell receptor (beta chain) derives from a study of technical replicates of blood from a handful of donors. The repertoire was sequenced with immunoSEQ multiplex PCR; TCRdb's copy has only in-frame clones and lacks some. The table includes 80,000 or so clones, under 99% detected once. The CDR3 contains 17 residues. The V gene lost 3 bases and the J gene lost 0 bases, with 18 bases spanning the gap. The germline gives CDR1 SGHAT, CDR2 FQNNGV. The chain combines TRBV11-2 with TRBJ2-7; tentative D call: TRBD1 (6 bases). Input material: T cells isolated from PBMCs. This receptor was taken from a human donor in good health. DNA for the CDR3: TGTGCCAGCAGCTTCCTTTGGGACACAGTATCCTCCTACGAGCAGTACTTC. Encoded protein: CASSFLWDTVSSYEQYF.